This T cell receptor (beta chain) originates from a study of blood T cell repertoires in COVID-19. Study in general: Some COVID-19 samples were acute and others convalescent; all came from the United States, Italy and Spain.

This clone showed up just a few times. V lost 7 bases and J 4 bases, leaving 5 bases between the germline ends. CDR3 size: 11 residues. In germline, CDR1 is MNHEY, CDR2 SVGAGI. In the study's own analysis: Amplifying reference gene primers gave estimates of nucleated cell counts. The method was immunoSEQ multiplex PCR; TCRdb's version includes in-frame clones alone and lacks a portion of them. That table is the source of V, J and clone size, and D and trimming were worked out from the DNA. The sample gives about 150,000 clones, more than 80% of which show up once; 2.2% is in the top ten. The material sequenced was peripheral blood. This chain joins TRBV6-5 and TRBJ1-3; D is ambiguous. The receptor's source is a man aged 65 to 79 with acute or convalescent COVID-19. This CDR3 is CASTAGNTIYF. In nucleotides, the CDR3 is TGTGCCAGCACCGCGGGAAACACCATATATTTT.